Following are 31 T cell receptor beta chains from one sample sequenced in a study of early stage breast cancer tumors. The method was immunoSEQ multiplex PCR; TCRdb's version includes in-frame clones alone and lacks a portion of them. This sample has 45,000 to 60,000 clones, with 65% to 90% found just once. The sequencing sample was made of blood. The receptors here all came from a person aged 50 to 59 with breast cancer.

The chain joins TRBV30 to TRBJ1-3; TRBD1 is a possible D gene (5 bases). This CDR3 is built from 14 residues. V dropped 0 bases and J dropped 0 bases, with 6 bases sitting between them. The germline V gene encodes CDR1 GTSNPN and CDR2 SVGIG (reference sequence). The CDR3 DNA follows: TGTGCCTGGAGTGTTGGGGGCTCTGGAAACACCATATATTTT. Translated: CAWSVGGSGNTIYF.

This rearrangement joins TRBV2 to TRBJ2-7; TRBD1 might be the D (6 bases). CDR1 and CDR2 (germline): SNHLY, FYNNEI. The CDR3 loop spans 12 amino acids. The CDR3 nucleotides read TGTACGAGCCGGGACATCTCCTACGAGCAGTACTTC. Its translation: CTSRDISYEQYF.

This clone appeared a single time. CDR3 loop: CASSQDGVSTNPEQFF. As DNA, the CDR3 is TGTGCCAGCAGCCAAGATGGGGTTTCGACTAACCCTGAGCAGTTCTTC. V is TRBV4-2 and J is TRBJ2-1, with D possibly TRBD2 on 5 matching bases. CDR3 size: 16 residues. Germline loops: CDR1 LGHNA, CDR2 YNFKEQ. Trimming left V 0 bases short and J 9 bases short, with 18 bases between.

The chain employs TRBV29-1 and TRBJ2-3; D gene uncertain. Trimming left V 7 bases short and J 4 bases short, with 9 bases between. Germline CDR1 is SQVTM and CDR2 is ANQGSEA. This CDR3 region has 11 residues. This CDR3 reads CSASYADTQYF. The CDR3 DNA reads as TGCAGCGCTTCTTATGCAGATACGCAGTATTTT.

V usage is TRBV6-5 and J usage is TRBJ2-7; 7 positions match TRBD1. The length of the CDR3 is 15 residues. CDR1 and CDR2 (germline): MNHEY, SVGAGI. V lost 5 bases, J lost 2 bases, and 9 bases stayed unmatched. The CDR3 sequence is CASSQPGQRPYEQYF. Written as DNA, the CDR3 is TGTGCCAGCAGTCAGCCGGGACAGAGGCCCTACGAGCAGTACTTC.

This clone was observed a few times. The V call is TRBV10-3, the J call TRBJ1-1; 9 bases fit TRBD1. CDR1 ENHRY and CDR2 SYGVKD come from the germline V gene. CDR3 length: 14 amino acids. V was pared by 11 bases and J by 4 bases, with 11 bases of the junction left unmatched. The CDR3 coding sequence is TGTGCCTCAACAGGGGGCGCGTTACGCACTGAAGCTTTCTTT. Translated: CASTGGALRTEAFF.

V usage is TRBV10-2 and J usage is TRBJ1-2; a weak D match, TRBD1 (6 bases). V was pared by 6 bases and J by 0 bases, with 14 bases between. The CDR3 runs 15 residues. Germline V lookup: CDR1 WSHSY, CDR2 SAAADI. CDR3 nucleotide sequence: TGCGCCAGCAGCCCAGGACAGACAGCTAACTATGGCTACACCTTC. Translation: CASSPGQTANYGYTF.

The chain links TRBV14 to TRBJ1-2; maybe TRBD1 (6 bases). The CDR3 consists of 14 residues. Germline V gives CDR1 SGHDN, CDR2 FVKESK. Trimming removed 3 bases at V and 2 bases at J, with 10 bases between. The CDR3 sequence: CASSQLQGNYGYTF. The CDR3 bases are TGTGCCAGCAGCCAGCTACAGGGAAACTATGGCTACACCTTC. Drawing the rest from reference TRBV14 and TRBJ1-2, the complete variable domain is EAGVTQFPSHSVIEKGQTVTLRCDPISGHDNLYWYRRVMGKEIKFLLHFVKESKQDESGMPNNRFLAERTGGTYSTLKVQPAELEDSGVYFCASSQLQGNYGYTFGSGTRLTVV.

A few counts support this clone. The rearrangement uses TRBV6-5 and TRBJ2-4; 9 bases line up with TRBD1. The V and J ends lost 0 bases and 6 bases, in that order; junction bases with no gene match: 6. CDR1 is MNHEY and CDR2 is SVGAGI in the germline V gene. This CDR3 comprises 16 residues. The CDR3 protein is CASSYSGQGGGNIQYF. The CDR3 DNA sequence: TGTGCCAGCAGTTACTCGGGACAGGGTGGGGGAAACATTCAGTACTTC.

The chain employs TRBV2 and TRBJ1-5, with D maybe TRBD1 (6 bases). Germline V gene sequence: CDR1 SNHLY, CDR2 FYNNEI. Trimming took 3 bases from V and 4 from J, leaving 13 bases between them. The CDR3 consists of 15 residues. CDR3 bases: TGTGCCAGCAGTGATGGTGGAGGGGGGAATCAGCCCCAGCATTTT. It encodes CASSDGGGGNQPQHF.

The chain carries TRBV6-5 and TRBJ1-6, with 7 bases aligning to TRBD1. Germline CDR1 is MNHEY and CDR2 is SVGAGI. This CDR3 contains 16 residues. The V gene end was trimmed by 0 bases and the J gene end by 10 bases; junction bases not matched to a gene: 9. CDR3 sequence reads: CASSYSLPGGGSPLHF. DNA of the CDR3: TGTGCCAGCAGTTACTCCCTGCCAGGGGGGGGATCACCCCTCCACTTT.

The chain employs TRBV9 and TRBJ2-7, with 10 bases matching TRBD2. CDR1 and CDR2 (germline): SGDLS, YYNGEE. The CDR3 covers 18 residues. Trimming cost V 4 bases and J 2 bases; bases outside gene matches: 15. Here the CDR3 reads CASSSSASGGTDAYEQYF. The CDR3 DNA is TGTGCCAGCAGCTCCTCGGCTAGCGGGGGAACCGATGCCTACGAGCAGTACTTC. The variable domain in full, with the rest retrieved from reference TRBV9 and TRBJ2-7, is DSGVTQTPKHLITATGQRVTLRCSPRSGDLSVYWYQQSLDQGLQFLIQYYNGEERAKGNILERFSAQQFPDLHSELNLSSLELGDSALYFCASSSSASGGTDAYEQYFGPGTRLTVT.

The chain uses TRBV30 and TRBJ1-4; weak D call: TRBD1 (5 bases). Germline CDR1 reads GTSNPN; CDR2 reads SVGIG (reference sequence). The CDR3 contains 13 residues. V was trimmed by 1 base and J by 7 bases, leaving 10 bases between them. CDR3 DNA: TGTGCCTGGAGTGAGACAGTCAGTGAAAAACTGTTTTTT. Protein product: CAWSETVSEKLFF.

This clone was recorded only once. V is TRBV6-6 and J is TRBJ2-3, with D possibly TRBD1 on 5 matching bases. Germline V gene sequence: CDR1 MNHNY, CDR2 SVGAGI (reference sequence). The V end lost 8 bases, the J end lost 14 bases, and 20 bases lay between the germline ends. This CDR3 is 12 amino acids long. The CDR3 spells CASAFTGSRWYF. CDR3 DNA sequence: TGTGCCAGCGCCTTTACAGGTTCAAGATGGTATTTT.

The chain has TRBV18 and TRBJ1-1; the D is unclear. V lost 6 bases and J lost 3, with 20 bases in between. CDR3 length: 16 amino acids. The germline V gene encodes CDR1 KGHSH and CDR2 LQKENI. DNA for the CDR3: TGTGCCAGCTCCTTATTCAGGTCAGAGGTGGACACTGAAGCTTTCTTT. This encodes CASSLFRSEVDTEAFF.

CDR3 sequence: CASSSWTGEENGYTF. The CDR3 DNA is TGTGCCAGCAGTTCCTGGACAGGGGAGGAGAATGGCTACACCTTC. The J gene is TRBJ1-2, the V gene TRBV27; 9 bases are a match to TRBD1. V lost 4 bases, J lost 6 bases, and 9 bases stayed unmatched. This CDR3 has 15 amino acids. Germline V gene data show CDR1 as MNHEY and CDR2 as SMNVEV (reference sequence).

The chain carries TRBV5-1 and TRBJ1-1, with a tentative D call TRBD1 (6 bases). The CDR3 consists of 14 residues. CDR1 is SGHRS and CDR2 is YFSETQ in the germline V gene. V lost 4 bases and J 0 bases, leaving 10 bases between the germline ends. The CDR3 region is CASSTGTLNTEAFF. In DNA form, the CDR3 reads TGCGCCAGCAGCACCGGGACACTGAACACTGAAGCTTTCTTT.

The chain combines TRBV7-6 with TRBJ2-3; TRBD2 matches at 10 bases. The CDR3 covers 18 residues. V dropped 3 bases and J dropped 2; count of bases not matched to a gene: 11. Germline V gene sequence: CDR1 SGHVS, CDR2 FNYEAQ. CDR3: CASSLSGSGGIPTDTQYF. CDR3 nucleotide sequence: TGTGCCAGCAGCTTGTCGGGTAGCGGGGGGATACCCACAGATACGCAGTATTTT.

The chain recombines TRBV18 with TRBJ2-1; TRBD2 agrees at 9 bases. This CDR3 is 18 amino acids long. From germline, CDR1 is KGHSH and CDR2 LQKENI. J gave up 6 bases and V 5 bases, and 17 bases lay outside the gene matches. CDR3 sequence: CASSFTSLAGTGSNEQFF. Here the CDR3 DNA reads TGTGCCAGCTCATTCACGTCTCTAGCGGGGACCGGCTCCAATGAGCAGTTCTTC.

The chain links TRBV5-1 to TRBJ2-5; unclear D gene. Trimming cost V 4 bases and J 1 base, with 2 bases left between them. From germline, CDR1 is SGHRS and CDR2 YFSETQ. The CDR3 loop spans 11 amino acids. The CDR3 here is CASSRQETQYF. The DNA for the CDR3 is TGCGCCAGCAGCCGCCAAGAGACCCAGTACTTC. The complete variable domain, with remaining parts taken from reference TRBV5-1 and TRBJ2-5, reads KAGVTQTPRYLIKTRGQQVTLSCSPISGHRSVSWYQQTPGQGLQFLFEYFSETQRNKGNFPGRFSGRQFSNSRSEMNVSTLELGDSALYLCASSRQETQYFGPGTRLLVL.

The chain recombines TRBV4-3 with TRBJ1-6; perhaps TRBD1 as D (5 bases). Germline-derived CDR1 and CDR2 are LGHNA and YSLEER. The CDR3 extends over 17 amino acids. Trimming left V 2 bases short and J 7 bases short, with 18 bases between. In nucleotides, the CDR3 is TGCGCCAGCAGCCAAAAGGCGGGGGGACGGAAGAATTCACCCCTCCACTTT. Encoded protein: CASSQKAGGRKNSPLHF.

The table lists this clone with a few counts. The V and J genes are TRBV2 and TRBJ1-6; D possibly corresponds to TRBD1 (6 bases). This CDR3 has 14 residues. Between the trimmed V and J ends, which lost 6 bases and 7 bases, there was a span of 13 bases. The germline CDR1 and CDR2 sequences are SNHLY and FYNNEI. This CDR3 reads CASRGTNPNSPLHF. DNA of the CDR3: TGTGCCAGCAGGGGGACAAACCCAAATTCACCCCTCCACTTT. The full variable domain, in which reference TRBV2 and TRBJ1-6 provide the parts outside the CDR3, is EPEVTQTPSHQVTQMGQEVILRCVPISNHLYFYWYRQILGQKVEFLVSFYNNEISEKSEIFDDQFSVERPDGSNFTLKIRSTKLEDSAMYFCASRGTNPNSPLHFGNGTRLTVT.

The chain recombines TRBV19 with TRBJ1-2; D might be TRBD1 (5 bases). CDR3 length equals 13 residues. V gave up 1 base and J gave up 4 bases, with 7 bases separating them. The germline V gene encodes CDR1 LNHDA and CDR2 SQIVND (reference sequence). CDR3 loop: CASSIAGTYGYTF. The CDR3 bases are TGTGCCAGTAGTATAGCGGGGACCTATGGCTACACCTTC.

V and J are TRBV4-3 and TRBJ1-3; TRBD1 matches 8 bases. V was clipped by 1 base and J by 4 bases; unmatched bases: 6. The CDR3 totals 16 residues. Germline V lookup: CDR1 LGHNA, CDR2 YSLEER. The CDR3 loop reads CASSQGPGGVGNTIYF. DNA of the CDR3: TGCGCCAGCAGCCAAGGTCCAGGGGGCGTCGGAAACACCATATATTTT.

CDR3 in DNA: TGCAGCGTTGACCTTCCGACAGGGGGCTTGACAGATACGCAGTATTTT. Amino acids: CSVDLPTGGLTDTQYF. The chain recombines TRBV29-1 with TRBJ2-3, with 10 bases identical to TRBD1. The CDR3 is made up of 16 amino acids. V lost 3 bases to trimming and J lost 3 bases; unmatched junction nucleotides: 9. Germline CDR1 SQVTM, CDR2 ANQGSEA.

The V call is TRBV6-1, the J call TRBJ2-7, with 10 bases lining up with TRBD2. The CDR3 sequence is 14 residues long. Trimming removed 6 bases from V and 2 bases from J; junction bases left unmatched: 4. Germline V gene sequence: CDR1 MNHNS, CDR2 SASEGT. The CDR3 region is CASRLAGNAYEQYF. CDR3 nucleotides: TGTGCCAGCAGACTAGCGGGAAATGCCTACGAGCAGTACTTC.

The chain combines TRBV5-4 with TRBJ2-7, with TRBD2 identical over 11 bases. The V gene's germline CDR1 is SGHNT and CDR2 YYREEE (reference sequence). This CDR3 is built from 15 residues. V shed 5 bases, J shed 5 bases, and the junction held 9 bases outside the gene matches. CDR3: CASSPRLAGLHEQYF. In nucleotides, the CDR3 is TGTGCCAGCAGTCCCCGACTAGCGGGGCTGCACGAGCAGTACTTC. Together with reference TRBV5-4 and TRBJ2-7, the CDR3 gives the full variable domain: ETGVTQSPTHLIKTRGQQVTLRCSSQSGHNTVSWYQQALGQGPQFIFQYYREEENGRGNFPPRFSGLQFPNYSSELNVNALELDDSALYLCASSPRLAGLHEQYFGPGTRLTVT.

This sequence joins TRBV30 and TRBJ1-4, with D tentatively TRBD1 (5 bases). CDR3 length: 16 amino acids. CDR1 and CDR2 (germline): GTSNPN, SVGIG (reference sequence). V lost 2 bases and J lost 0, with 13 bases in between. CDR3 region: CAWSRQYLATNEKLFF. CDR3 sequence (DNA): TGTGCCTGGAGTAGACAGTATCTTGCAACTAATGAAAAACTGTTTTTT. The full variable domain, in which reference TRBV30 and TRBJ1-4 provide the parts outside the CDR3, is SQTIHQWPATLVQPVGSPLSLECTVEGTSNPNLYWYRQAAGRGLQLLFYSVGIGQISSEVPQNLSASRPQDRQFILSSKKLLLSDSGFYLCAWSRQYLATNEKLFFGSGTQLSVL.

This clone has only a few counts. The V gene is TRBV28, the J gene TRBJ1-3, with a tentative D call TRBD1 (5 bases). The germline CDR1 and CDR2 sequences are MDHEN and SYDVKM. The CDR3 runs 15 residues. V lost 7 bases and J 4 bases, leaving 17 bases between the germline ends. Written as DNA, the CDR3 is TGTGCCAGCACCTCGGGACCGCACTCGGGAAACACCATATATTTT. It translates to CASTSGPHSGNTIYF.

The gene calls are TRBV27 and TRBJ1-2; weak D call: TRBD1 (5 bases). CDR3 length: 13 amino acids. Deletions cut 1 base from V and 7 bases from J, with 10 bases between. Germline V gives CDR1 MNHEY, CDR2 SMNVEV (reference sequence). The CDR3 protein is CASSLFAQGGYTF. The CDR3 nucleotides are TGTGCCAGCAGTTTATTCGCCCAGGGTGGCTACACCTTC.

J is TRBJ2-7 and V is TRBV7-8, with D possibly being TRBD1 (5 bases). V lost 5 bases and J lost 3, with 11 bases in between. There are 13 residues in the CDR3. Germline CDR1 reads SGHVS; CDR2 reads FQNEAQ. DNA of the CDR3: TGTGCCAGCAGCCATGACAGATACTACGAGCAGTACTTC. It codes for CASSHDRYYEQYF.